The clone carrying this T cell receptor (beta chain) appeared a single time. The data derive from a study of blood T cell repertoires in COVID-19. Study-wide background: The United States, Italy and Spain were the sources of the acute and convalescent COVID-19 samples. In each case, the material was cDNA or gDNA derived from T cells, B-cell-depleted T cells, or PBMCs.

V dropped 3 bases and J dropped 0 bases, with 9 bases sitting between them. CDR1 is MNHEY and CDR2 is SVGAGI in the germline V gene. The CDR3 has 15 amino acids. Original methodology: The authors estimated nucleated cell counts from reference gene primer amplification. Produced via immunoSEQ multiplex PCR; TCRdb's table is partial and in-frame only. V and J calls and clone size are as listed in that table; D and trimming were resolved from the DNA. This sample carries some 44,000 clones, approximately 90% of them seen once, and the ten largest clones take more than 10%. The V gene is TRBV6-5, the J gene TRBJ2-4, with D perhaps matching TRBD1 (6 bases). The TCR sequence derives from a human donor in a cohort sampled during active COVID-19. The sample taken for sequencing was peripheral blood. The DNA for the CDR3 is TGTGCCAGCAGTTATCAGGGGTCAGCCAAAAACATTCAGTACTTC. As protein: CASSYQGSAKNIQYF.